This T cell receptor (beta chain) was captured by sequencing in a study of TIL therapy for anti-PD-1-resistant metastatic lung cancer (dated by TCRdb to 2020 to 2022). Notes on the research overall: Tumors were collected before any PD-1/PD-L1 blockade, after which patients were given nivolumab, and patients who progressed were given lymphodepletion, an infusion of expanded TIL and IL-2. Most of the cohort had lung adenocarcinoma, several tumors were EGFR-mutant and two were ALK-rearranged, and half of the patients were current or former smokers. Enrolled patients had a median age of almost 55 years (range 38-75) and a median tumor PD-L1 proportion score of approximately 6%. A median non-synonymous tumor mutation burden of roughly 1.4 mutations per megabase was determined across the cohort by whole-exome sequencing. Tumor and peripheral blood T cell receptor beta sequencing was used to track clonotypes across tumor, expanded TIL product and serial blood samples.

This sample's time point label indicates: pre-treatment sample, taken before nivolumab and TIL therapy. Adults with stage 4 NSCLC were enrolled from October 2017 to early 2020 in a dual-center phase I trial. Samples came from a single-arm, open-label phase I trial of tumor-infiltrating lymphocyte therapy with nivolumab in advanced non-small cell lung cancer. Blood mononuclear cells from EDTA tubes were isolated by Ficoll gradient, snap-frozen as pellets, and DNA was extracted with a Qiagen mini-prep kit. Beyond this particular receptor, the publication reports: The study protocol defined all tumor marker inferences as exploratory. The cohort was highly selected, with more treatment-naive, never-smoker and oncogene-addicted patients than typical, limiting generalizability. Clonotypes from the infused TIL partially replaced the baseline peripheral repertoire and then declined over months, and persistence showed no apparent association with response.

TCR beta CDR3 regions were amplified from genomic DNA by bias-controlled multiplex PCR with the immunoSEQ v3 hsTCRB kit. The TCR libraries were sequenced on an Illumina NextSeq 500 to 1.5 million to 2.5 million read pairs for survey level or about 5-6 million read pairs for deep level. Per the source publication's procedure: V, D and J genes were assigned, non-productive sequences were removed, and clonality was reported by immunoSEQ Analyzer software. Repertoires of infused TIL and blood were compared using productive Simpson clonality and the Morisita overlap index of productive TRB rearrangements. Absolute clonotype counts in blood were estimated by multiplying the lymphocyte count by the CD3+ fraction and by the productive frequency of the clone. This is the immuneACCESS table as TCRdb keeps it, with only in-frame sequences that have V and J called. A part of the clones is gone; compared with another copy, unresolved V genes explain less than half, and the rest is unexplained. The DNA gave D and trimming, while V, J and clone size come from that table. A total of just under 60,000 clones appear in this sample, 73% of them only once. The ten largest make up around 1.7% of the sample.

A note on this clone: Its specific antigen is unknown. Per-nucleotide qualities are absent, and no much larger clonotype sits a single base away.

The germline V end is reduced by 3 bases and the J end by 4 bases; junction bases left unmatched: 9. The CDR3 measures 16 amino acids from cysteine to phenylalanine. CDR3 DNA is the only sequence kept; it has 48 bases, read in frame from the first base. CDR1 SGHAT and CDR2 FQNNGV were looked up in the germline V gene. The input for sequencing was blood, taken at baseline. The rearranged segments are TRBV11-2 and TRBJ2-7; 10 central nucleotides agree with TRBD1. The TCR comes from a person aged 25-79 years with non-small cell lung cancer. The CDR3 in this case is CASSLTGGFTIYEQYF. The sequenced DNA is TGTGCCAGCAGCTTGACAGGGGGCTTTACTATTTACGAGCAGTACTTC.